Listed here are 20 T cell receptor beta chains from one sample, sequenced in a study of T cells after yellow fever vaccination. Each CDR3 protein gets one entry after TCRdb re-called the 5' RACE reads with MiXCR. This sample yields about 330,000 distinct CDR3 sequences, of which around 6.8% are seen a single time; roughly a sixth belongs to the top ten. Sequences were derived from PBMCs, sampled roughly 45 days after the first yellow fever vaccination. Every receptor here comes from a man younger than 35 who received the YFV17D yellow fever vaccine.

This clonotype was observed at least ten times. The chain employs TRBV4-3 and TRBJ2-7; tentatively, D is TRBD2 (6 bases). Trimming left V 1 base short and J 0 bases short, with 10 bases between. The length of the CDR3 is 15 residues. From germline, CDR1 is LGHNA and CDR2 YSLEER. Here the CDR3 reads CASSQARGSSYEQYF. The CDR3 DNA is TGCGCCAGCAGCCAAGCGCGGGGAAGCTCCTACGAGCAGTACTTC.

This clonotype was counted a few times. This rearrangement joins TRBV7-9 to TRBJ2-1; 9 bases are a match to TRBD2. Germline lookup yields CDR1 SEHNR and CDR2 FQNEAQ (reference sequence). Trimming cost V 5 bases and J 4 bases; bases outside gene matches: 9. The CDR3 runs 16 residues. The CDR3 loop reads CASSPLLAGSYNEQFF. Here the CDR3 DNA reads TGTGCCAGCAGCCCACTCCTAGCGGGGTCATACAATGAGCAGTTCTTC.

The V gene is TRBV20-1, the J gene TRBJ1-5; D is perhaps TRBD1 (5 bases). This CDR3 spans 15 amino acids. Trimming removed 6 bases from V and 7 bases from J, with 22 bases in between. CDR1 and CDR2 (germline): DFQATT, SNEGSKA (reference sequence). The CDR3 region is CSAESGDAGIQPQHF. CDR3 sequence (DNA): TGCAGTGCGGAGAGTGGGGACGCGGGTATCCAGCCCCAGCATTTT.

V usage is TRBV11-1 and J usage is TRBJ2-7; D call uncertain. The germline V and J ends were trimmed by 1 base and 3 bases, with 7 bases remaining between them. Germline assignment: CDR1 SGHAT and CDR2 FQDESV (reference sequence). CDR3 length: 13 residues. Here the CDR3 DNA reads TGTGCCAGCAGCTTAGAATACGGCTACGAGCAGTACGTC. Translation gives CASSLEYGYEQYV.

The chain recombines TRBV25-1 with TRBJ1-3; D ambiguous. CDR1 and CDR2 (germline): MGHDK, SYGVNS. Trimming removed 2 bases from V and 2 bases from J, with 16 bases in between. CDR3 size: 17 residues. CDR3 sequence reads: CASSEPSPDPAGNTIYF. DNA of the CDR3: TGTGCCAGCAGTGAACCCAGCCCAGACCCCGCTGGAAACACCATATATTTT.

This clonotype was found many times. This chain joins TRBV7-9 and TRBJ2-1, with D tentatively TRBD2 (5 bases). Germline values: CDR1 SEHNR, CDR2 FQNEAQ (reference sequence). The CDR3 has 10 amino acids. The V end lost 5 bases, the J end lost 15 bases, and 11 bases lay between the germline ends. The CDR3, as DNA: TGTGCCAGCAGCCCCGAGGGCGGGTTCTTC. Translated: CASSPEGGFF.

This clonotype has only a few counts. The chain recombines TRBV11-2 with TRBJ2-5, with 7 nucleotides matching TRBD1. There are 16 residues in the CDR3. The trim removed 4 bases at V and 3 bases at J, leaving 11 bases unmatched. The germline CDR1 and CDR2 sequences are SGHAT and FQNNGV. CDR3 loop: CASSSRPDRVEETQYF. CDR3 nucleotides: TGTGCCAGCAGCTCAAGGCCAGACAGGGTCGAAGAGACCCAGTACTTC.

This clonotype was seen many times. The V call is TRBV7-2, the J call TRBJ2-3; D might be TRBD1 or TRBD2, each matching 5 bases. Trimming removed 5 bases from V and 2 bases from J, with 11 bases in between. The CDR3 has 14 residues. Germline V CDR1 and CDR2: SGHTA, FQGNSA. DNA of the CDR3: TGTGCCAGCAGCCCCGGGACCTTCACAGATACGCAGTATTTT. This gives the protein CASSPGTFTDTQYF. Supplemented by reference TRBV7-2 and TRBJ2-3, the full variable domain reads GAGVSQSPSNKVTEKGKDVELRCDPISGHTALYWYRQSLGQGLEFLIYFQGNSAPDKSGLPSDRFSAERTGGSVSTLTIQRTQQEDSAVYLCASSPGTFTDTQYFGPGTRLTVL.

The table lists this clonotype with a few counts. This chain uses TRBV11-2 with TRBJ2-2, with 9 positions matching TRBD2. This CDR3 spans 18 amino acids. CDR1 is SGHAT, CDR2 FQNNGV, per germline. V gave up 3 bases and J gave up 2 bases; unmatched junction bases: 10. In nucleotides, the CDR3 is TGTGCCAGCAGCTTGGTGATATTAGCGGGGGCAAACACCGGGGAGCTGTTTTTT. Amino acids: CASSLVILAGANTGELFF.

This clonotype showed up many times. The rearrangement uses TRBV20-1 and TRBJ2-2; D is ambiguous. V dropped 3 bases and J dropped 6 bases, with 14 bases sitting between them. The CDR3 is made up of 14 amino acids. Germline CDR1 reads DFQATT; CDR2 reads SNEGSKA (reference sequence). The CDR3 sequence is CSARSDGGPGELFF. DNA for the CDR3: TGCAGTGCTAGGTCGGACGGTGGTCCCGGGGAGCTGTTTTTT.

The rearrangement uses TRBV3-1 and TRBJ2-3; no firm D call. Trimming shortened V by 4 bases and J by 3 bases, and 20 bases separated the two germline ends. The germline CDR1 and CDR2 sequences are LGHDT and YNNKEL (reference sequence). CDR3 length equals 17 residues. In nucleotides, the CDR3 is TGTGCCAGCAGCCTCGATCGGCAAAGAAATGATACAGATACGCAGTATTTT. This codes for CASSLDRQRNDTDTQYF.

The genes are TRBV12-3 or TRBV12-4 and TRBJ1-4; D is possibly TRBD1 (5 bases). Trimming cost V 5 bases and J 7 bases, with 8 bases left between them. This CDR3 is 12 amino acids long. CDR3: CASSPGIEKLFF. CDR3 nucleotides: TGTGCCAGCAGTCCAGGGATTGAAAAACTGTTTTTT.

This clonotype was seen more than once but under ten times. This rearrangement joins TRBV29-1 to TRBJ2-3, with 10 bases fitting TRBD2. Germline lookup yields CDR1 SQVTM and CDR2 ANQGSEA. This CDR3 has 16 amino acids. V was pared by 0 bases and J by 4 bases, with 7 bases of the junction left unmatched. In DNA, the CDR3 is TGCAGCGTTGAAGAATGGAGCGGGGGGGCGTCAGATACGCAGTATTTT. This sequence encodes CSVEEWSGGASDTQYF.

CDR3 residues: CASNLGVGGVETQYF. CDR3 DNA sequence: TGTGCCAGCAACCTGGGAGTTGGGGGGGTGGAGACCCAGTACTTC. The rearrangement links TRBV11-2 to TRBJ2-5; TRBD2 aligns across 7 bases. J was trimmed by 5 bases and V by 7 bases; bases with no gene match: 13. The CDR3 runs 15 residues. Germline CDR1 reads SGHAT; CDR2 reads FQNNGV. The entire variable domain, with the rest obtained from reference TRBV11-2 and TRBJ2-5, is as follows: EAGVAQSPRYKIIEKRQSVAFWCNPISGHATLYWYQQILGQGPKLLIQFQNNGVVDDSQLPKDRFSAERLKGVDSTLKIQPAKLEDSAVYLCASNLGVGGVETQYFGPGTRLLVL.

In its sample, this clonotype was seen a few times. An end of the junction differs from the germline gene, which may be a read error. The chain joins TRBV13 to TRBJ2-1; D not certain. CDR1 and CDR2 from the germline V gene are PRHDT and FYEKMQ (reference sequence). The CDR3 has 14 residues. The CDR3 is CASSLALLNNEQFF. The CDR3 coding sequence is TGTGCCAGCAGTTTAGCCCTCTTGAACAATGAGCAGTTCTTC.

There are many counts of this clonotype. The gene calls are TRBV15 and TRBJ1-2, with D perhaps TRBD1 (6 bases). Trimming stripped 0 bases from V and 8 bases from J, with 16 bases between. Per germline, CDR1 LNHNV and CDR2 YYDKDF (reference sequence). There are 15 residues in the CDR3. The CDR3 sequence is CATSRDYFPGEGYTF. DNA for the CDR3: TGTGCCACCAGCAGAGATTATTTTCCAGGGGAGGGCTACACCTTC.

Ten or more counts support this clonotype. V usage is TRBV7-9 and J usage is TRBJ2-5; unclear D gene. The V end was cut by 5 bases, the J end by 3 bases, with 16 bases between. This CDR3 spans 15 amino acids. CDR1 and CDR2 from the germline V gene are SEHNR and FQNEAQ (reference sequence). The CDR3 region has the DNA TGTGCCAGCAGCCCAACGCTCACGGCCAAAGAGACCCAGTACTTC. Translated: CASSPTLTAKETQYF. Complete variable domain (other parts from reference TRBV7-9 and TRBJ2-5): DTGVSQNPRHKITKRGQNVTFRCDPISEHNRLYWYRQTLGQGPEFLTYFQNEAQLEKSRLLSDRFSAERPKGSFSTLEIQRTEQGDSAMYLCASSPTLTAKETQYFGPGTRLLVL.

The chain combines TRBV20-1 with TRBJ1-3; D remains unclear. Germline assignment: CDR1 DFQATT and CDR2 SNEGSKA (reference sequence). Trimming cost V 7 bases and J 7 bases, with 20 bases left between them. The CDR3 totals 14 residues. The DNA for the CDR3 is TGCAGTGTTACCCAAGGGCCCCGGTCCAACACCATATATTTT. As protein: CSVTQGPRSNTIYF.

This clonotype was detected only a few times. The DNA of the CDR3 is TGTGCCAGCTCAGTAGACAGGTCCTACGAGCAGTACGTC. Translation gives CASSVDRSYEQYV. The rearrangement uses TRBV18 and TRBJ2-7, with D maybe TRBD1 (6 bases). The CDR3 is 13 amino acids. Trimming removed 5 bases at V and 1 base at J, with 9 bases between. The germline gives CDR1 KGHSH, CDR2 LQKENI.

This chain's CDR3 is CASSHRTGRYNSPLHF. CDR3 coding DNA: TGTGCCAGCAGCCACCGGACAGGCCGCTATAATTCACCCCTCCACTTT. The genes are TRBV14 and TRBJ1-6, with TRBD1 matching over 7 bases. This CDR3 has 16 amino acids. J was trimmed by 3 bases and V by 3 bases; bases with no gene match: 5. CDR1 SGHDN and CDR2 FVKESK come from the germline V gene.